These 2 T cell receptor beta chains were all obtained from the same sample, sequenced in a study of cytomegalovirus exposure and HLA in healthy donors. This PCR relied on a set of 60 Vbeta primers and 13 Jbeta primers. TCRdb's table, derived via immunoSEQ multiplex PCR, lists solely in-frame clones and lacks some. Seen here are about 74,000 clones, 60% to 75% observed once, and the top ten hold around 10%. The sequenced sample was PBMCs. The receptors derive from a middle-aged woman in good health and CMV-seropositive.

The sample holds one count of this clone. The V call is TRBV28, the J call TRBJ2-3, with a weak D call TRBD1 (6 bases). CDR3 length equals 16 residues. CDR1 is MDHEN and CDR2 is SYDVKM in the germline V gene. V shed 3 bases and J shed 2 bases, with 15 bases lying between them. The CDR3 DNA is TGTGCCAGCAGTTTCTCCCAGGGGCTCCCCACAGATACGCAGTATTTT. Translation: CASSFSQGLPTDTQYF. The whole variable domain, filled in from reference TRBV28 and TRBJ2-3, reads DVKVTQSSRYLVKRTGEKVFLECVQDMDHENMFWYRQDPGLGLRLIYFSYDVKMKEKGDIPEGYSVSREKKERFSLILESASTNQTSMYLCASSFSQGLPTDTQYFGPGTRLTVL.

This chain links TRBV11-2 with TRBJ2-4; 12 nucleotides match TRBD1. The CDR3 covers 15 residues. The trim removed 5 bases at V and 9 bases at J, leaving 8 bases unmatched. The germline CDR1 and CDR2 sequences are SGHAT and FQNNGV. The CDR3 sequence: CASSEPGQGAVIQYF. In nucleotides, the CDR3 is TGTGCCAGCAGCGAACCGGGACAGGGGGCTGTCATTCAGTACTTC.